The sequence of this T cell receptor (beta chain) was determined in a study of T-cell memory formation after mild COVID-19. Study summary: Clustering of TCRs was largely donor specific. Regarding the study as a whole: Contracting CD4+ clones lay largely in CM and EM, with CD8+ ones residing in EMRA. Some clones that responded turned up in pre-infection memory, which suggests that cross-reactive memory joined in.

The germline V gene has CDR1 SGHVS and CDR2 FQNEAQ. Trimming shortened V by 1 base and J by 4 bases, and 16 bases separated the two germline ends. The CDR3 is made up of 16 amino acids. This clonotype was seen more than once but under ten times. Its antigen remains unidentified. 5'RACE primed from the constant segment yielded TCR alpha and TCR beta cDNA libraries bearing sample barcodes and UMIs. Each CDR3 protein is one row after TCRdb ran MiXCR on the 5' RACE reads. The table shows 500,000 to 600,000 distinct CDR3 sequences, with roughly 18% occurring only once. The sequencing sample was made of PBMCs or a T cell subset sorted from them (not recorded which). The chain employs TRBV7-8 and TRBJ1-1; D perhaps matches TRBD1 (5 bases). The source of this sequence is an adult woman who had mild COVID-19 (a few samples of this study predate the infection). Cell type and time point are not known. CDR3 loop: CASSLEGLMSSTEAFF. DNA for the CDR3: TGTGCCAGCAGCTTAGAGGGGCTAATGTCGAGCACTGAAGCTTTCTTT. The variable domain in full, completed from reference TRBV7-8 and TRBJ1-1, reads GAGVSQSPRYKVAKRGQDVALRCDPISGHVSLFWYQQALGQGPEFLTYFQNEAQLDKSGLPSDRFFAERPEGSVSTLKIQRTQQEDSAVYLCASSLEGLMSSTEAFFGQGTRLTVV.